The text below deals with one T cell receptor (beta chain). The antigen is not known. This sample stems from a study of shared clonotypes between healthy human individuals. Regarding the study as a whole: Compared with clonotypes that all four donors shared, non-shared clonotypes had lower generation probabilities.

This CDR3 is 14 amino acids long. V gave up 8 bases and J gave up 3 bases; unmatched junction bases: 11. Per the germline V gene, CDR1 is SQVTM and CDR2 is ANQGSEA. Donors, without exception, were Caucasian adults residing in Nashville, Tennessee. Every subset had its genomic DNA shared out evenly among several immunoSEQ plates. TCRdb keeps only in-frame clones here, not all; method: immunoSEQ multiplex PCR. The sample includes about 2.4 million clones, over 85% of them seen just once. The receptor was derived from a young man in good health. Sequenced sample: naive CD4+ T cells sorted from blood. Indicated subset: CD45RA+ positively selected. The chain uses TRBV29-1 and TRBJ2-3; the match to TRBD1 covers 7 bases. The CDR3 DNA reads as TGCAGCTCATTCGACAGGGTCAGGACAGATACGCAGTATTTT. It encodes CSSFDRVRTDTQYF.